Listed below are T cell receptor beta chains from one sample, sequenced in a study of blood T cell repertoires in COVID-19. Assay used: immunoSEQ multiplex PCR; TCRdb lists only in-frame clones, some missing. The sample lists more than 200,000 clones, approximately 80% occurring once. The material sequenced was PBMCs or T cells enriched from blood (not recorded which). The receptor source for this set is a man aged 30 to 39 with acute COVID-19. The CDR3 runs from the conserved cysteine through the conserved F or W. Each record gives: clone size, V gene, CDR3 length, D gene, J gene, CDR3 protein, CDR3 DNA. The D gene is left open where the match is weak. A row's size may be missing; if present it is once, few, many or a size class.

>.|TRBV3-1/TRBV3-2|15|.|TRBJ1-5
CASSQGTGSNQPQHF
TGTGCCAGCAGCCAAGGGACGGGGAGCAATCAGCCCCAGCATTTT
>.|TRBV29-1|13|.|TRBJ1-5
CSVAQGIDQPQHF
TGCAGCGTTGCACAGGGTATCGATCAGCCCCAGCATTTT
>.|TRBV5-1|12|.|TRBJ1-1
CASSLVDTEAFF
TGCGCCAGCAGCTTGGTCGACACTGAAGCTTTCTTT
>.|TRBV2|18|TRBD1|TRBJ2-6
CARGTGGETPTGANVLTF
TGTGCCAGGGGGACAGGGGGCGAAACCCCCACTGGGGCCAACGTCCTGACTTTC
>.|TRBV28|16|.|TRBJ2-4
CASTLIRGSRGNIQYF
TGTGCCAGCACTCTAATTCGGGGATCCCGTGGAAACATTCAGTACTTC
>once|TRBV23-1|14|.|TRBJ1-6
CASSLKTYNSPLHF
TGCGCCAGCAGCCTTAAAACCTATAATTCACCCCTCCACTTT
>few|TRBV2|12|.|TRBJ1-6
CAGGIGDSPLHF
TGTGCCGGGGGGATCGGGGATTCACCCCTCCACTTT
>.|TRBV3-1/TRBV3-2|15|TRBD2|TRBJ2-5
CASSQRAGGPTTQYF
TGCGCCAGCAGCCAGAGGGCGGGGGGGCCCACGACCCAGTACTTC
>.|TRBV11-2|17|.|TRBJ1-1
CASSVRPGLLTGTEAFF
TGTGCCAGCAGCGTACGACCGGGACTCCTGACTGGGACTGAAGCTTTCTTT
>.|TRBV6-5|11|.|TRBJ1-2
CASNGLYGYTF
TGTGCCAGCAATGGACTATATGGCTACACCTTC
>.|TRBV27|12|TRBD1|TRBJ1-2
CASYRGEDGYTF
TGTGCCAGTTACAGGGGAGAGGATGGCTACACCTTC
>.|TRBV5-4|14|TRBD1|TRBJ1-1
CASSLAGTVTEAFF
TGTGCCAGCAGCTTGGCCGGGACAGTCACTGAAGCTTTCTTT
>.|TRBV6-2/TRBV6-3|14|.|TRBJ2-3
CASSPAQITDTQYF
TGTGCCAGCAGCCCCGCCCAGATCACAGATACGCAGTATTTT
>.|TRBV18|13|.|TRBJ1-1
CASQDKRNTEAFF
TGTGCCAGCCAGGATAAAAGGAACACTGAAGCTTTCTTT
>.|TRBV19|14|.|TRBJ1-3
CASSIGNPGNTIYF
TGTGCCAGTAGTATCGGGAATCCTGGAAACACCATATATTTT
>once|TRBV18|13|.|TRBJ1-1
CASSPRQVTEAFF
TGTGCCAGCTCACCTCGGCAGGTCACTGAAGCTTTCTTT
>.|TRBV9|11|TRBD1|TRBJ1-2
CASAGGSAYAF
TGTGCCAGCGCAGGGGGTTCGGCTTACGCCTTC
>.|TRBV28|15|.|TRBJ1-1
CASSSPLFMNTEAFF
TGTGCCAGCAGTTCTCCTCTGTTTATGAACACTGAAGCTTTCTTT
>.|TRBV18|14|TRBD2|TRBJ2-7
CASSPGGVPPEQYF
TGTGCCAGCTCACCGGGAGGGGTCCCTCCCGAGCAGTACTTC
>.|TRBV5-4|15|.|TRBJ2-7
CASSRGGRSSYEQYF
TGTGCCAGCAGCCGCGGGGGCCGAAGCTCCTACGAGCAGTACTTC
>.|TRBV29-1|12|TRBD1|TRBJ2-5
CSAGTGLVTQYF
TGCAGCGCCGGGACAGGGTTGGTGACCCAGTACTTC
>.|TRBV2|16|TRBD2|TRBJ2-1
CASSEGTSGLYNEQFF
TGTGCCAGCAGTGAAGGGACTAGCGGCCTATACAATGAGCAGTTCTTC
>.|TRBV4-1|17|TRBD2|TRBJ2-5
CASSQGTSGGATETQYF
TGCGCCAGCAGCCAAGGGACTAGCGGGGGGGCCACAGAGACCCAGTACTTC